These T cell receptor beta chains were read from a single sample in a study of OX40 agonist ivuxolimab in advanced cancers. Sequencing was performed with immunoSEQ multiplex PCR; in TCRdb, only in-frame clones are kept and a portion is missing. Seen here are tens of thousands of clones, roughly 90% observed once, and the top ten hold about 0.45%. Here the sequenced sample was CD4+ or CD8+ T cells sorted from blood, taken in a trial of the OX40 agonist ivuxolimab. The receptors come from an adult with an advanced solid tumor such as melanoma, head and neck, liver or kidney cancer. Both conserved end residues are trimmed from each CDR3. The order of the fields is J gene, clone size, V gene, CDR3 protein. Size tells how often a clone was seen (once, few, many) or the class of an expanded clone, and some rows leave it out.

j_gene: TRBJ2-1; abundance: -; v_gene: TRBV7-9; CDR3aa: ASNKFPGLASYNEQF
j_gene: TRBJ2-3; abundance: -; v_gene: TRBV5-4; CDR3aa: ASSWGGTNRPDTQY
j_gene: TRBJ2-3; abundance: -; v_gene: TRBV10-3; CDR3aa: AISGGAGGFTDTQY
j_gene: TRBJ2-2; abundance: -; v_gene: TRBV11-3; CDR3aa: ASSPERPGELF
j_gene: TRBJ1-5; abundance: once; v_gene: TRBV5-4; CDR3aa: ASSSRDSNQPQH
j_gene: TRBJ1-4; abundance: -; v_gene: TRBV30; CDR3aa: AWSGQGGEKLF
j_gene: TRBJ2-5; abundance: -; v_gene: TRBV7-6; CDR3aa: ASSFGVPILQETQY
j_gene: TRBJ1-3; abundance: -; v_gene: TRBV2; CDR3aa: ASKRQSGNTIY
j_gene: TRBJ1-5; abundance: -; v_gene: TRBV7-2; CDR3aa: ASSLALNQPQH
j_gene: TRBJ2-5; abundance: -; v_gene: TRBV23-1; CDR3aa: ASSDDSLQETQY
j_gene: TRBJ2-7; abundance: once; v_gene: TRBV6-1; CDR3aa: ASSQRQGRDEQY
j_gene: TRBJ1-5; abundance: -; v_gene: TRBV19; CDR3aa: ASSIRGSNQPQH
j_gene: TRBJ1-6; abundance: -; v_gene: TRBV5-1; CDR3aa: ASRPALGYNSPLH
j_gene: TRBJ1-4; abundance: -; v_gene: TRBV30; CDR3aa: AWSSGQIEKLF
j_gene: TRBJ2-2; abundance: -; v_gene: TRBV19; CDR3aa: AAKREGAGAGELF
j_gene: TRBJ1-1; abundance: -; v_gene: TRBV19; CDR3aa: ASTDIQGAGTEAF
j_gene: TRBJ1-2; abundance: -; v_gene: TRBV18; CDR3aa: ASSPSSGSEGSGNYGYT
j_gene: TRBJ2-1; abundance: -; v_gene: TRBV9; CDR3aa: ASSAGGTSGRYEQF
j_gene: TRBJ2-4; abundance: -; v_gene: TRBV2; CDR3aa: ASSSDWTGEGFQY
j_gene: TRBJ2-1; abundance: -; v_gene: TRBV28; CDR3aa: ASITGQGAYNEQF
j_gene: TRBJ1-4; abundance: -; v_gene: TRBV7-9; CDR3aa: ASRGDRATNEKLF
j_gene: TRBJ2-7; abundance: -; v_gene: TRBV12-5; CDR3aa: ASGSLDRGEQY
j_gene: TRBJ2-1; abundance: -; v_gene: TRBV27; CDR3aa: ASSFRGLSNEQF
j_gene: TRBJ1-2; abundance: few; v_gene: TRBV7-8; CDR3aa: ASSLVRDYGYT
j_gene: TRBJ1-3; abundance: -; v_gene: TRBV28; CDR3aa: ASSSPSRPGNTIY
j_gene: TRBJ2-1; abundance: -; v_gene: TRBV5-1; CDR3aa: ASTTSLDSGGRFYNEQF
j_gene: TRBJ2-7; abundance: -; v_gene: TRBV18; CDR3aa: ASQISGTGSYEQY
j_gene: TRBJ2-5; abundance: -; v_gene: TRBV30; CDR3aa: AWSSTGTSGKTQY
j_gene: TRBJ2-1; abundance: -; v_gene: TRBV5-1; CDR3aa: ASSLEDRSYNEQF
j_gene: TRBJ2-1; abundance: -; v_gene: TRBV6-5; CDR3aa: ASSYPGLGGNEQF
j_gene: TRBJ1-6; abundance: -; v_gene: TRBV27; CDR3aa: ASSFTGTANSPLH
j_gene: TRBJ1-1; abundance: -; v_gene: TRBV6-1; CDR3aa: ASSEGLGLGSTEAF
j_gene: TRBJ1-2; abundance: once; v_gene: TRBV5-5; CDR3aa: ASSGQAGYT
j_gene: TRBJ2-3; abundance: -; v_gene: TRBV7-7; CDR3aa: ASSTGVGGTDTQY
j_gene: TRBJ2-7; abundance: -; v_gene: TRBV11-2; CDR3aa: ASSRTSSGEQY
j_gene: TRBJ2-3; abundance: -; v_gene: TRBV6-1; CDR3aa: ASSEASTSGRWVDTQY
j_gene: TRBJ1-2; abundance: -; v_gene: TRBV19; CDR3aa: ASSSQGIGFYYGYT
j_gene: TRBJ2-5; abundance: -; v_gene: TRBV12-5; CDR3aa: ASGILQETQY
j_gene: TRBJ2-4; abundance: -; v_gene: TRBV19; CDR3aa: ASSRTGVDPNIQY
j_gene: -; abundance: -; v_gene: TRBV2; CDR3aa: ASSEEYLGPYEQY
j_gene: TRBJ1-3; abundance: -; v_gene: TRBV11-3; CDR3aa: ASSLMTGNTIY
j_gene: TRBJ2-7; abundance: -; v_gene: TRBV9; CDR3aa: ASSAEAGEQY
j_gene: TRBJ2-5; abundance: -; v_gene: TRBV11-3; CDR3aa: ASSPLLSGQGRRETQY
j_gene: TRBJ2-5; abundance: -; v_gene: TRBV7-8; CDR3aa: ASSLYGQETQY
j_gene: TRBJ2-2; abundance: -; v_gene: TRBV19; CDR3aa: ASSGLAANTGELF
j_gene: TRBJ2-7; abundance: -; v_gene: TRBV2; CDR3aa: ASKPDSYEQY
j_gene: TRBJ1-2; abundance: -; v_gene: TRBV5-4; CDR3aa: ASSSGQRYGYT
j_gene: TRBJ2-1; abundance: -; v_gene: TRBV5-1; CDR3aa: ASSLVAEDYNEQF
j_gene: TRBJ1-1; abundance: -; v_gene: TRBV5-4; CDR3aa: ASSDGGFMNTEAF
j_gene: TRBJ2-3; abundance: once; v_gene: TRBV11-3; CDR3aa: ASSLVAGSSTDTQY
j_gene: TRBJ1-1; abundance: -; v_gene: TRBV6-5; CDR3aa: ASRTGQTSNTEAF
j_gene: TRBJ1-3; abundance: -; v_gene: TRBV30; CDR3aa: AWSGTRGSNTIY
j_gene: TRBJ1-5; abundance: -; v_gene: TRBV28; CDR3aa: ASSLPDFNQPQH